One sample yielded the 18 T cell receptor beta chains listed below, sequenced in a study of cytomegalovirus exposure and HLA in healthy donors (dated by TCRdb to the late 2010s). Libraries were made using the immunoSEQ multiplex PCR assay. For the multiplex PCR, a mixture combining 60 forward primers for TCR Vbeta segments and 13 reverse primers for TCR Jbeta segments was used. In its TCRdb copy, this immuneACCESS table keeps in-frame sequences only and misses some clones. Where compared with another copy, unresolved V genes explain less than half of these, and the others have no known cause. The sample includes about 200,000 clones, with 65% to 90% observed a single time. The ten biggest clones cover approximately 0.31% of the sample. Sequenced input: PBMCs. Receptors originate from a young woman in good health and CMV-seronegative.

The genes are TRBV11-3 and TRBJ2-1; D may be TRBD1 (6 bases). Per germline, CDR1 SGHNT and CDR2 YENEEA. There are 14 residues in the CDR3. V lost 5 bases to trimming and J lost 7 bases, with 15 bases between them. CDR3 residues: CASSPTGKANEQFF. CDR3 DNA sequence: TGTGCCAGCAGCCCTACAGGGAAAGCGAATGAGCAGTTCTTC.

V gene TRBV18 combines with J gene TRBJ1-2; D perhaps matches TRBD1 (5 bases). This CDR3 spans 13 amino acids. Between the trimmed V and J ends, which lost 2 bases and 3 bases, there was a span of 7 bases. Germline CDR1 reads KGHSH; CDR2 reads LQKENI. This CDR3 reads CASSPGADYGYTF. The DNA for the CDR3 is TGTGCCAGCTCACCAGGGGCGGACTATGGCTACACCTTC. The full variable domain, with the rest looked up from reference TRBV18 and TRBJ1-2, is NAGVMQNPRHLVRRRGQEARLRCSPMKGHSHVYWYRQLPEEGLKFMVYLQKENIIDESGMPKERFSAEFPKEGPSILRIQQVVRGDSAAYFCASSPGADYGYTFGSGTRLTVV.

The chain links TRBV7-3 to TRBJ2-3; D ambiguous. The CDR3 contains 13 residues. The V and J ends lost 5 bases and 2 bases respectively, with 8 bases between them. Germline CDR1 reads SGHTA; CDR2 reads FQGTGA. The CDR3 nucleotides read TGTGCCAGCAGCCTTCAGGACACAGATACGCAGTATTTT. Its translation: CASSLQDTDTQYF. The full variable domain, its missing parts supplied by reference TRBV7-3 and TRBJ2-3, is GAGVSQTPSNKVTEKGKYVELRCDPISGHTALYWYRQSLGQGPEFLIYFQGTGAADDSGLPNDRFFAVRPEGSVSTLKIQRTERGDSAVYLCASSLQDTDTQYFGPGTRLTVL.

V gene TRBV6-6 combines with J gene TRBJ2-7; D gene unclear. This CDR3 spans 16 amino acids. Germline V gene data show CDR1 as MNHNY and CDR2 as SVGAGI (reference sequence). The V end was cut by 0 bases, the J end by 2 bases, with 14 bases between. CDR3 amino acids: CASSYSYGLIPYEQYF. Written as DNA, the CDR3 is TGTGCCAGCAGTTACTCGTACGGTCTGATTCCCTACGAGCAGTACTTC.

V is TRBV15 and J is TRBJ2-5; 9 bases map to TRBD2. Germline-derived CDR1 and CDR2 are LNHNV and YYDKDF (reference sequence). V was pared by 7 bases and J by 5 bases, with 11 bases of the junction left unmatched. The CDR3 runs 15 residues. CDR3 amino acids: CATKVRLAAGETQYF. CDR3 nucleotide sequence: TGTGCCACCAAGGTTCGACTAGCGGCGGGGGAGACCCAGTACTTC.

This rearrangement joins TRBV4-1 to TRBJ2-3; 10 bases line up with TRBD2. There are 16 residues in the CDR3. J gave up 4 bases and V 4 bases, and 8 bases lay outside the gene matches. CDR1 is MGHRA and CDR2 is YSYEKL in the germline V gene. The CDR3 protein is CASSLLLAGRSDTQYF. CDR3 DNA sequence: TGCGCCAGCAGCCTGCTACTAGCGGGAAGGTCAGATACGCAGTATTTT.

CDR3 nucleotides: TGTGCCAGCAGTTTGGCGGTTAGCTCCTACGAGCAGTACTTC. Translated: CASSLAVSSYEQYF. The V and J genes are TRBV27 and TRBJ2-7; no reliable D call. Germline V CDR1 and CDR2: MNHEY, SMNVEV (reference sequence). V lost 3 bases, J lost 0 bases, and 9 bases lay in between. The CDR3 consists of 14 residues.

The genes are TRBV11-2 and TRBJ1-1; D possibly corresponds to TRBD1 (5 bases). CDR3 length: 18 residues. From germline, CDR1 is SGHAT and CDR2 FQNNGV. Trimming stripped 5 bases from V and 0 bases from J, with 22 bases between. The CDR3 nucleotides read TGTGCCAGCAGCCACCCGCGGGGGTCCCTAGTTTTGAACACTGAAGCTTTCTTT. As protein: CASSHPRGSLVLNTEAFF.

The chain has TRBV28 and TRBJ2-2; weak D call: TRBD2 (6 bases). This CDR3 has 14 residues. Trimming pared 2 bases from V and 6 bases from J, leaving 10 bases between. In germline, CDR1 is MDHEN, CDR2 SYDVKM. CDR3 DNA sequence: TGTGCCAGCAGTTTAAGGCGGGGAGCCGGGGAGCTGTTTTTT. Its translation is CASSLRRGAGELFF.

The chain links TRBV5-1 to TRBJ2-3; D is uncertain. Germline V gene lookup returns CDR1 SGHRS and CDR2 YFSETQ. The length of the CDR3 is 13 residues. The V gene lost 2 bases and the J gene lost 4 bases, with 8 bases spanning the gap. As DNA, the CDR3 is TGCGCCAGCAGCTTTGGTGCGGCAGATACGCAGTATTTT. It specifies CASSFGAADTQYF.

The rearrangement joins TRBV19 to TRBJ2-3, with 15 positions matching TRBD2. Germline CDR1 and CDR2: LNHDA and SQIVND (reference sequence). J lost 4 bases, V lost 5 bases, and 13 bases had no gene match. CDR3 length: 19 residues. CDR3 sequence (DNA): TGTGCCAGTAGTCCTCGGACTAGCGGGGGGGCAGGCTTCGCAGATACGCAGTATTTT. Protein: CASSPRTSGGAGFADTQYF.

The chain couples TRBV2 to TRBJ2-3; 13 nucleotides match TRBD2. Germline V CDR1 and CDR2: SNHLY, FYNNEI. The CDR3 contains 17 residues. V dropped 6 bases and J dropped 1; count of bases not matched to a gene: 7. CDR3 in DNA: TGTGCCAGCAGGGGACTAGCGGGGTTGTTCGGCACAGATACGCAGTATTTT. Protein sequence: CASRGLAGLFGTDTQYF.

The rearrangement joins TRBV4-1 to TRBJ2-7; 7 nucleotides match TRBD2. Germline trimming cut 0 bases from V and 4 bases from J; bases unmatched to any gene: 6. The CDR3 covers 15 residues. Germline V lookup: CDR1 MGHRA, CDR2 YSYEKL. CDR3 amino acids: CASSQDGRAVYEQYF. The DNA of the CDR3 is TGCGCCAGCAGCCAAGATGGGAGGGCGGTATACGAGCAGTACTTC.

This clone was counted a single time. This chain joins TRBV5-1 and TRBJ2-2; D is undetermined. V was clipped by 0 bases and J by 1 base, with 10 bases between them. The CDR3 has 16 residues. CDR1 SGHRS and CDR2 YFSETQ come from the germline V gene. In DNA, the CDR3 is TGCGCCAGCAGCTTGGGGGCGACGGTGAACACCGGGGAGCTGTTTTTT. Protein sequence: CASSLGATVNTGELFF.

The chain links TRBV7-6 to TRBJ2-5, with 10 bases identical to TRBD2. Germline V gene data show CDR1 as SGHVS and CDR2 as FNYEAQ. Trimming cost V 3 bases and J 6 bases; bases outside gene matches: 10. This CDR3 spans 16 amino acids. The CDR3 protein is CASSLALAGVGKTQYF. The CDR3 DNA reads as TGTGCCAGCAGCTTGGCCCTAGCGGGGGTTGGAAAGACCCAGTACTTC.

The J gene is TRBJ1-6, the V gene TRBV5-1; D is possibly TRBD1 (6 bases). CDR1 and CDR2 from the germline V gene are SGHRS and YFSETQ. V lost 3 bases to trimming and J lost 6 bases, with 10 bases between them. This CDR3 contains 14 residues. CDR3 coding DNA: TGCGCCAGCAGCTCCCGACAGGCTAATTCACCCCTCCACTTT. Its protein product is CASSSRQANSPLHF.

The rearrangement links TRBV7-9 to TRBJ2-1; 7 bases align to TRBD1. J lost 7 bases, V lost 1 base, and 4 bases had no gene match. The length of the CDR3 is 14 residues. Germline-derived CDR1 and CDR2 are SEHNR and FQNEAQ (reference sequence). The CDR3 reads CASSLDPQGNEQFF. In DNA form, the CDR3 reads TGTGCCAGCAGCTTAGATCCACAGGGGAATGAGCAGTTCTTC.

The chain is built from TRBV28 and TRBJ1-4; D may be TRBD1 (6 bases). CDR1 is MDHEN, CDR2 SYDVKM, per germline. CDR3 length: 13 residues. Trimming left V 6 bases short and J 6 bases short, with 11 bases between. The CDR3 reads CASRSRGDEKLFF. The CDR3 nucleotides are TGTGCCAGCAGGAGCAGGGGTGATGAAAAACTGTTTTTT.